Shown below are 13 T cell receptor beta chains from a single sample sequenced in a study of T cells in Graves' hyperthyroidism and ophthalmopathy. Amplified TCR beta CDR3 regions came from RNA transcripts. TCR CDR3 regions were first amplified by RT-PCR with HTBI primers. TCRdb re-analysed the multiplex PCR reads in MiXCR, keeping a single row per CDR3 protein. The data show hundreds of thousands of distinct CDR3 sequences, with roughly 15% seen just once and approximately 13% held by the top ten. The sample taken for sequencing was blood. Every receptor here comes from a man younger than 35 with Graves' ophthalmopathy.

This clonotype was found many times. The V gene is TRBV29-1, the J gene TRBJ2-3; no reliable D call. CDR1 and CDR2 (germline): SQVTM, ANQGSEA. V was pared by 8 bases and J by 4 bases, with 16 bases between. The CDR3 sequence is 13 residues long. The CDR3 spells CSPSKVGSDTQYF. The CDR3 region has the DNA TGCAGCCCATCAAAAGTAGGGTCAGATACGCAGTATTTT.

This clonotype was recorded many times. The chain couples TRBV7-9 to TRBJ1-2; TRBD1 might be the D (5 bases). This CDR3 has 14 residues. CDR1 and CDR2 from the germline V gene are SEHNR and FQNEAQ (reference sequence). V lost 0 bases and J 10 bases, leaving 15 bases between the germline ends. This CDR3 reads CASSLAGTEMDYTF. The DNA of the CDR3 is TGTGCCAGCAGCTTAGCCGGGACGGAAATGGACTACACCTTC.

This clonotype was counted ten times or more. J is TRBJ1-5 and V is TRBV30; possible D gene TRBD1, 5 bases. CDR3 length equals 15 residues. Trimming left V 5 bases short and J 0 bases short, with 14 bases between. Germline CDR1 GTSNPN, CDR2 SVGIG (reference sequence). The CDR3 loop is CAWDPGGYSNQPQHF. CDR3 bases: TGTGCCTGGGACCCCGGGGGATATAGCAATCAGCCCCAGCATTTT. The variable domain in full, with the rest retrieved from reference TRBV30 and TRBJ1-5, is SQTIHQWPATLVQPVGSPLSLECTVEGTSNPNLYWYRQAAGRGLQLLFYSVGIGQISSEVPQNLSASRPQDRQFILSSKKLLLSDSGFYLCAWDPGGYSNQPQHFGDGTRLSIL.

This clonotype has a single count. One base away lies a much larger clone, so this may be a sequencing read error. The chain employs TRBV12-3 or TRBV12-4 and TRBJ1-1; no clear D gene. CDR3 length: 14 amino acids. Here the CDR3 DNA reads TGTGCCAGCAGTTTATCGGCAGGAGCCACTGAAGCTCTCTTT. Translated: CASSLSAGATEALF.

The rearrangement joins TRBV7-9 to TRBJ2-1; 11 bases align to TRBD1. V lost 1 base, J lost 6 bases, and 11 bases stayed unmatched. The CDR3 spans 18 residues. The germline V gene encodes CDR1 SEHNR and CDR2 FQNEAQ (reference sequence). CDR3 region: CASSLGGTGGGRGNEQFF. The CDR3 region has the DNA TGTGCCAGCAGCTTAGGGGGGACAGGGGGGGGGAGGGGCAATGAGCAGTTCTTC. Full variable domain (missing parts from reference TRBV7-9 and TRBJ2-1): DTGVSQNPRHKITKRGQNVTFRCDPISEHNRLYWYRQTLGQGPEFLTYFQNEAQLEKSRLLSDRFSAERPKGSFSTLEIQRTEQGDSAMYLCASSLGGTGGGRGNEQFFGPGTRLTVL.

This clonotype was found many times. The rearrangement joins TRBV12-3 or TRBV12-4 to TRBJ2-7; 8 bases fit TRBD1. The CDR3 runs 14 residues. Trimming removed 2 bases from V and 2 bases from J; junction bases left unmatched: 2. The CDR3 region is CASSLQGATYEQYF. The CDR3 DNA sequence: TGTGCCAGCAGTTTACAGGGGGCCACCTACGAGCAGTACTTC.

This clonotype was seen a few times. The rearrangement links TRBV19 to TRBJ2-7; D remains unclear. CDR1 is LNHDA, CDR2 SQIVND, per germline (reference sequence). This CDR3 contains 15 residues. Between the trimmed V and J ends, which lost 4 bases and 4 bases, there was a span of 17 bases. The CDR3, as DNA: TGTGCCAGTAGTAATGAGACAAGGTGGGATTACGAGCAGTACTTC. The encoded protein is CASSNETRWDYEQYF.

This clonotype has at least ten counts. The rearrangement links TRBV11-1 to TRBJ2-2; D might be TRBD1 (6 bases). The V end lost 5 bases, the J end lost 7 bases, and 20 bases lay between the germline ends. CDR1 and CDR2 from the germline V gene are SGHAT and FQDESV (reference sequence). This CDR3 is built from 16 residues. The chain's CDR3 is CASSRTGKGRGGELFF. The CDR3, as DNA: TGTGCCAGCAGCCGAACAGGGAAAGGGCGTGGCGGGGAGCTGTTTTTT.

This clonotype was detected ten times or more. V gene TRBV7-9 combines with J gene TRBJ2-7, with 7 nucleotides matching TRBD1. The CDR3 runs to 15 residues. Unmatched junction bases numbered 9, after V lost 4 bases and J lost 3 bases. From germline, CDR1 is SEHNR and CDR2 FQNEAQ (reference sequence). The CDR3 nucleotides read TGTGCCAGCAGCTATCGACAGGGTATCCTCTACGAGCAGTACTTC. Translating it yields CASSYRQGILYEQYF.

This chain links TRBV30 with TRBJ2-2; unclear D gene. The CDR3 has 15 amino acids. CDR1 and CDR2 from the germline V gene are GTSNPN and SVGIG (reference sequence). The germline V and J ends were trimmed by 5 bases and 0 bases, with 13 bases remaining between them. The CDR3 DNA follows: TGTGCCTGGGTTCCGTTGATAGCGAACACCGGGGAGCTGTTTTTT. Its protein is CAWVPLIANTGELFF.

This clonotype was recorded only once. With a much larger clone just one base away, this may be a read error. V gene TRBV9 combines with J gene TRBJ2-1; 9 bases line up with TRBD1. The end of the DNA is better explained by TRBJ2-7, so the J call may be wrong. From germline, CDR1 is SGDLS and CDR2 YYNGEE. CDR3 size: 15 residues. Here the CDR3 reads CASSPGTGIGNEQYF. The CDR3 DNA reads as TGTGCCAGCAGCCCCGGGACAGGGATCGGGAATGAGCAGTACTTC.

This clonotype has at least ten counts. The chain is built from TRBV9 and TRBJ2-1; TRBD1 aligns across 11 bases. This CDR3 region has 16 residues. With V trimmed by 4 bases and J by 9 bases, 12 bases remained unmatched. Germline CDR1 and CDR2: SGDLS and YYNGEE. In DNA, the CDR3 is TGTGCCAGCAGCCATCCCCTGGACAGGGGGCAGGGTGAGCAGTTCTTC. It codes for CASSHPLDRGQGEQFF.

The chain employs TRBV6-1 and TRBJ2-7, with a weak D call TRBD1 (6 bases). The V end lost 6 bases, the J end lost 9 bases, and 18 bases lay between the germline ends. The CDR3 consists of 13 residues. Germline CDR1 and CDR2: MNHNS and SASEGT. The CDR3 region has the DNA TGTGCCAGCAGCAAGGACTCTGGGGGCGTGCAGTACTTC. Translating gives CASSKDSGGVQYF.